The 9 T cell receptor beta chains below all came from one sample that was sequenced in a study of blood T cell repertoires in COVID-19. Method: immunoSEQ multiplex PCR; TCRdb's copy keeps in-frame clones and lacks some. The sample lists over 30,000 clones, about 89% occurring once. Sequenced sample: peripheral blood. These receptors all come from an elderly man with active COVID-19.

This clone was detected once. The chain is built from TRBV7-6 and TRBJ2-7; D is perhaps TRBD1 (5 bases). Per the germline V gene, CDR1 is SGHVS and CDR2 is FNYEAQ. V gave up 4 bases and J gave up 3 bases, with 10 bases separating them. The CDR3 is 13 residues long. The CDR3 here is CASSSQQGYEQYF. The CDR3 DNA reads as TGTGCCAGCAGCTCGCAGCAGGGCTACGAGCAGTACTTC.

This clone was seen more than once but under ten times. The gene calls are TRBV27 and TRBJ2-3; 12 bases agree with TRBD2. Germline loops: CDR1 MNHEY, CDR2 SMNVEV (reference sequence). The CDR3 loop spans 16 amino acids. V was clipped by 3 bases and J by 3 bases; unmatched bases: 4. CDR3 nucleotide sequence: TGTGCCAGCAGTTTGGGCGGACTAGCGGGAACAGATACGCAGTATTTT. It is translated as CASSLGGLAGTDTQYF.

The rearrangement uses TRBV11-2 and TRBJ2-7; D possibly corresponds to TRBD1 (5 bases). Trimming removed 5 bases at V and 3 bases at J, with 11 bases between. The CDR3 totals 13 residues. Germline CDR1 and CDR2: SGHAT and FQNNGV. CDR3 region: CASSLRQNYEQYF. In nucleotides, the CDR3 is TGTGCCAGCAGCCTCCGACAGAACTACGAGCAGTACTTC.

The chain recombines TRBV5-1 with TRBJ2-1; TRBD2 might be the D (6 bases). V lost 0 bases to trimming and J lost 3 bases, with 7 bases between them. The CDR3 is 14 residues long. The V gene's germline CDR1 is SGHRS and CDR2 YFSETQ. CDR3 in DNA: TGCGCCAGCAGCTTGGGCGGGATCTACAATGAGCAGTTCTTC. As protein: CASSLGGIYNEQFF.

CDR3 loop: CASSRDRTGGRGSYEQYF. The CDR3 DNA reads as TGTGCCAGCAGCCGGGACAGGACGGGCGGGAGGGGGTCCTACGAGCAGTACTTC. This chain joins TRBV5-6 and TRBJ2-7; a weak D match, TRBD2 (9 bases). Germline V gives CDR1 SGHDT, CDR2 YYEEEE. The CDR3 is 18 amino acids. Trimming stripped 4 bases from V and 1 base from J, with 24 bases between.

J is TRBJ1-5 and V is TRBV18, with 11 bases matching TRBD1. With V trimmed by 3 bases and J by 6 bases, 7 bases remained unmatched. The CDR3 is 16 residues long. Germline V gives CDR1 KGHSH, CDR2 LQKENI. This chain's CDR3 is CASSPQGQGGGQPQHF. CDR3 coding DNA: TGTGCCAGCTCACCTCAGGGACAGGGGGGAGGTCAGCCCCAGCATTTT.

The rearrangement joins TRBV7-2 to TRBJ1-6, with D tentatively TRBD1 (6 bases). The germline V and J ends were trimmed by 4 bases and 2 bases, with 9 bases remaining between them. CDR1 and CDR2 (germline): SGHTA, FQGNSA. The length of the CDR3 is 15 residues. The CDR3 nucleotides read TGTGCCAGCAGCTCGAGGACAGCCTATAATTCACCCCTCCACTTT. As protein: CASSSRTAYNSPLHF.

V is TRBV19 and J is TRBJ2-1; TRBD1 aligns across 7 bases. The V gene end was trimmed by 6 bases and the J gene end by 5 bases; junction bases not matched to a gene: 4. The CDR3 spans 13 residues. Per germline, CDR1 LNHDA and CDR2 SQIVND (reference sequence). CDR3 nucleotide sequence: TGTGCCAGTAGGCTGACAGGGAACAATGAGCAGTTCTTC. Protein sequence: CASRLTGNNEQFF.

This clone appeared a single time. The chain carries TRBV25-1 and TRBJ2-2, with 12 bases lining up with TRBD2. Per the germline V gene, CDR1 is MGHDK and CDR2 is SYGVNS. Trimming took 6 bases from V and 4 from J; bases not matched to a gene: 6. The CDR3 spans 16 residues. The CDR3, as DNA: TGTGCCAGCAGAACGGGACTAGCGGGCTTCACCGGGGAGCTGTTTTTT. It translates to CASRTGLAGFTGELFF.